Listed here are 2 T cell receptor beta chains from one sample, sequenced in a study of identical twins. TCRdb called the 5' RACE reads again in MiXCR, with one record for every CDR3 protein. This table holds hundreds of thousands of distinct CDR3 sequences, around an eighth found once. These same records also appear under a second study, on yellow fever vaccine responses in identical twins.

Sequenced input: PBMCs. The receptors come from a woman aged 18-29 years in good health.

V is TRBV7-6 and J is TRBJ2-1; 8 bases match TRBD2. Per germline, CDR1 SGHVS and CDR2 FNYEAQ. The length of the CDR3 is 17 residues. V trimming: 5 bases; J trimming: 4 bases; junction bases outside the gene matches: 13. In DNA, the CDR3 is TGTGCCAGCAGCCTTCGTGGTAGCGGGGTGTCGTACAATGAGCAGTTCTTC. This gives the protein CASSLRGSGVSYNEQFF. The complete variable domain, with remaining parts taken from reference TRBV7-6 and TRBJ2-1, reads GAGVSQSPRYKVTKRGQDVALRCDPISGHVSLYWYRQALGQGPEFLTYFNYEAQQDKSGLPNDRFSAERPEGSISTLTIQRTEQRDSAMYRCASSLRGSGVSYNEQFFGPGTRLTVL.

The J gene is TRBJ1-4, the V gene TRBV7-9; possible D gene TRBD1, 5 bases. CDR1 and CDR2 from the germline V gene are SEHNR and FQNEAQ (reference sequence). The V end lost 4 bases, the J end lost 8 bases, and 14 bases lay between the germline ends. CDR3 size: 14 residues. The CDR3 region is CASSSRGAGEKLFF. DNA of the CDR3: TGTGCCAGCAGCTCCCGTGGGGCAGGGGAAAAACTGTTTTTT.